This T cell receptor (beta chain) was observed in a study of cytomegalovirus exposure and HLA in healthy donors. TCRdb's copy holds only in-frame clones and misses some; the assay was immunoSEQ multiplex PCR. The data show some 310,000 clones, with roughly 87% seen just once and around 0.96% held by the top ten. This CDR3 is 16 amino acids long. CDR1 is SGHNT and CDR2 is YYREEE in the germline V gene (reference sequence). The V and J ends lost 4 bases and 0 bases, in that order; junction bases with no gene match: 8. The roughly 120-subject validation cohort, separate from the roughly 670-subject first cohort, included the donors. This clone has only one observation. Its antigen is as yet unknown. Study-wide points: Rarity held for most TCR sequences, but there were some public TCRs that occurred in many donors. According to a subsequent analysis, TCR clusters identified in the first cohort showed a tendency to co-occur across the 100 to 150 validation repertoires.

The genes are TRBV5-4 and TRBJ1-2, with 8 bases lining up with TRBD1. Sequenced sample: PBMCs. The receptor was derived from a young man in good health and CMV-seronegative. CDR3 nucleotides: TGTGCCAGCAGCGGGGGTGGGGGACAGGCTAACTATGGCTACACCTTC. Protein product: CASSGGGGQANYGYTF. Supplemented by reference TRBV5-4 and TRBJ1-2, the full variable domain reads ETGVTQSPTHLIKTRGQQVTLRCSSQSGHNTVSWYQQALGQGPQFIFQYYREEENGRGNFPPRFSGLQFPNYSSELNVNALELDDSALYLCASSGGGGQANYGYTFGSGTRLTVV.